This TCR beta chain was recorded in a study of regulatory T cells in long-lasting Graves disease. As regards this clonotype: Germline is not matched at one junction end, which may reflect a read error.

Time point noted: persistent/refractory GD, antithyroid drugs over 5 years with positive TRAb. The TCR library was made from RNA extracted from PBMCs. Germline CDR1 is DFQATT and CDR2 is SNEGSKA (reference sequence). CDR3 length: 13 amino acids. iRepertoire HTBI primers and Arm-PCR of CDR3 regions built TCR beta libraries. Using its own MiXCR run on the multiplex PCR reads, TCRdb lists one record per CDR3 protein. The table shows 600,000 to 800,000 distinct CDR3 sequences, with about 32% occurring only once. The specimen comprised peripheral blood mononuclear cells (PBMCs), sampled when the disease was refractory, from a patient treated with antithyroid drugs. The rearrangement joins TRBV20-1 to TRBJ2-5; a possible D gene is TRBD2 (5 bases). The sequence was obtained from a female donor with Graves disease. The CDR3 loop is CSARATTQEAQYF. CDR3 DNA sequence: TGCAGTGCTAGGGCGACTACTCAAGAGGCCCAGTACTTC.